Described below is a single T cell receptor (beta chain) sequence and its context. The entry originates in a study of blood T cell repertoires in COVID-19. Across the study: Some COVID-19 samples were acute and others convalescent; all came from the United States, Italy and Spain. PBMCs, B-cell-depleted T cells, or T cells provided the cDNA or gDNA that made up the material.

As processed by the authors: Reference gene primer amplification in the assay estimated nucleated cell counts. The data were produced by immunoSEQ multiplex PCR, yet TCRdb's version contains in-frame clones alone and is incomplete. That table supplies the V and J calls and clone size; D and trimming were determined from the DNA. The repertoire includes 25,000 to 30,000 clones, under 90% of them detected once, and more than 15% sits in the top ten. V lost 0 bases to trimming and J lost 2 bases, with 10 bases between them. The CDR3 is made up of 15 amino acids. The germline V gene encodes CDR1 KGHSH and CDR2 LQKENI.

V usage is TRBV18 and J usage is TRBJ1-1; D is ambiguous. The sample comprised peripheral blood. The receptor comes from a man between 65 and 85 years old with active COVID-19. CDR3 protein: CASSPPFTDNTEAFF. In DNA form, the CDR3 reads TGTGCCAGCTCACCACCGTTTACAGATAACACTGAAGCTTTCTTT. Full variable domain (rest looked up from reference TRBV18 and TRBJ1-1): NAGVMQNPRHLVRRRGQEARLRCSPMKGHSHVYWYRQLPEEGLKFMVYLQKENIIDESGMPKERFSAEFPKEGPSILRIQQVVRGDSAAYFCASSPPFTDNTEAFFGQGTRLTVV.